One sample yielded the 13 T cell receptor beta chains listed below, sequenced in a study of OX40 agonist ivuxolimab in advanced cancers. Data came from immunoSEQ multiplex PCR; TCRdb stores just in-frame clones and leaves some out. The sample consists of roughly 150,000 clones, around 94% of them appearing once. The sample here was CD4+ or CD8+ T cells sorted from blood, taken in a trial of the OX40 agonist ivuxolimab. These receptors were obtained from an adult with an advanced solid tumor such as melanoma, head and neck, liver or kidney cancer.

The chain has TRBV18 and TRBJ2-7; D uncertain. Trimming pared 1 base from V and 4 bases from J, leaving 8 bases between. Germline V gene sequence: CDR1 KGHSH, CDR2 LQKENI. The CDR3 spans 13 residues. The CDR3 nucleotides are TGTGCCAGCTCACCACTGGGCGTATACGAGCAGTACTTC. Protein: CASSPLGVYEQYF.

CDR3: CATGATGSYEQYF. CDR3 nucleotide sequence: TGTGCCACCGGGGCCACGGGGTCCTACGAGCAGTACTTC. J is TRBJ2-7 and V is TRBV28; TRBD1 or TRBD2 may be the D gene (5 bases each). The CDR3 spans 13 residues. With 10 bases removed from V and 1 base from J, the gap between germline ends came to 14 bases. CDR1 and CDR2 (germline): MDHEN, SYDVKM.

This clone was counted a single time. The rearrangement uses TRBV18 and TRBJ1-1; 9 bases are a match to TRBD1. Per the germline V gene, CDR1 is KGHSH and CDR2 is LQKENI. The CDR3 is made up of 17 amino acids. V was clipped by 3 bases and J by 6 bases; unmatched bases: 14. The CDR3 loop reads CASSPFSGQGGFAEAFF. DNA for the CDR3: TGTGCCAGCTCACCCTTTTCGGGACAGGGAGGATTCGCTGAAGCTTTCTTT.

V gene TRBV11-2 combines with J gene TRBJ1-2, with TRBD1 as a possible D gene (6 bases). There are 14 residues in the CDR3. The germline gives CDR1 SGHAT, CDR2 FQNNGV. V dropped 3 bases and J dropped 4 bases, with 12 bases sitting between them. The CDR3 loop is CASSFGGGGYGYTF. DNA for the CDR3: TGTGCCAGCAGCTTCGGGGGCGGGGGCTATGGCTACACCTTC.

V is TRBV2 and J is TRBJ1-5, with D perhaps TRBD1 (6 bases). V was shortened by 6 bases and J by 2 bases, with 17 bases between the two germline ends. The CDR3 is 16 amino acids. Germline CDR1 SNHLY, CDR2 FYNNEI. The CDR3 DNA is TGTGCCAGCAGGACGGGGAAACAGGGCGGCAATCAGCCCCAGCATTTT. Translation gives CASRTGKQGGNQPQHF.

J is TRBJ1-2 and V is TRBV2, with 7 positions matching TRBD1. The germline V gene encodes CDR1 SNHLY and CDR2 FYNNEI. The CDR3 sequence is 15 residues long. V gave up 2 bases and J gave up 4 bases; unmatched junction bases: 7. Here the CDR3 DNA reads TGTGCCAGCAGTGAAAACTTGGGACAGAGCTATGGCTACACCTTC. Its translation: CASSENLGQSYGYTF.

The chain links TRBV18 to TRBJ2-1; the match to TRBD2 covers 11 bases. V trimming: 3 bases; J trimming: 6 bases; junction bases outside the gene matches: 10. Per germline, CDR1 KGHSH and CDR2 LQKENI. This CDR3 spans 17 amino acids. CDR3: CASSPPLGTSGRNEQFF. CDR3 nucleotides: TGTGCCAGCTCACCTCCCCTCGGGACTAGCGGTCGCAATGAGCAGTTCTTC.

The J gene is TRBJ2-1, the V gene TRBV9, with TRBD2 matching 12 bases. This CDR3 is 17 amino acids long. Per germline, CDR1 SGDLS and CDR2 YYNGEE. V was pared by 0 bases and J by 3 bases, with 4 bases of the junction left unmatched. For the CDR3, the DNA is TGTGCCAGCAGCGTAGGACTAGCGGGGGTTTTCTACAATGAGCAGTTCTTC. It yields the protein CASSVGLAGVFYNEQFF.

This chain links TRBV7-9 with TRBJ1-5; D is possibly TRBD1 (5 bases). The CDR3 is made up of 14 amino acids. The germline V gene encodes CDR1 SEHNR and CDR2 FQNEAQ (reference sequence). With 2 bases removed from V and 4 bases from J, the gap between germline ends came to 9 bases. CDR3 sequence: CASSLTEGNQPQHF. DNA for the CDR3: TGTGCCAGCAGCTTAACTGAGGGGAATCAGCCCCAGCATTTT. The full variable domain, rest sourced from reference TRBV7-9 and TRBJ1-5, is DTGVSQNPRHKITKRGQNVTFRCDPISEHNRLYWYRQTLGQGPEFLTYFQNEAQLEKSRLLSDRFSAERPKGSFSTLEIQRTEQGDSAMYLCASSLTEGNQPQHFGDGTRLSIL.

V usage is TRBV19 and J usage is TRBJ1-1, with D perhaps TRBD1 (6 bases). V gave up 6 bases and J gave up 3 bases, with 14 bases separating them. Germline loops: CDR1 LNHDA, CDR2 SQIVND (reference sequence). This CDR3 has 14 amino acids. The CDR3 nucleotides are TGTGCCAGTAGGCAGGGGACTGAAGACACTGAAGCTTTCTTT. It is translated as CASRQGTEDTEAFF.

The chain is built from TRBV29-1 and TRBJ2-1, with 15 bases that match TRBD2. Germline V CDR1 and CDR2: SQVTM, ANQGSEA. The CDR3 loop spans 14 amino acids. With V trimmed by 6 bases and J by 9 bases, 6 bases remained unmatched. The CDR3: CSVRWTSGGAEQFF. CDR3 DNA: TGCAGCGTCCGTTGGACTAGCGGGGGGGCTGAGCAGTTCTTC.

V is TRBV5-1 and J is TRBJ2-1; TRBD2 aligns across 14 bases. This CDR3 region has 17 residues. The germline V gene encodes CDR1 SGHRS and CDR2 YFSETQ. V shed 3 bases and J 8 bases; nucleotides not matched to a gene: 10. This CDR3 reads CASSWRPTSGGADEQFF. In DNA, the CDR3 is TGCGCCAGCAGCTGGAGACCGACTAGCGGGGGGGCCGATGAGCAGTTCTTC.

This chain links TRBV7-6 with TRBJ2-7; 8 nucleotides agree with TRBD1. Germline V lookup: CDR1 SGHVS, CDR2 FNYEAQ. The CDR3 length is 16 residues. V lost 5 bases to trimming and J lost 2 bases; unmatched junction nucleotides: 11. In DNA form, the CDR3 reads TGTGCCAGCAGCCCCCCACCCGGACAGGGAGCCTACGAGCAGTACTTC. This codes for CASSPPPGQGAYEQYF.